The 28 T cell receptor beta chains below come from one sample, sequenced in a study of blood T cell repertoires in COVID-19. This table comes from immunoSEQ multiplex PCR, and its TCRdb copy is limited to in-frame clones, with some not included. The data contain some 150,000 clones, roughly nine tenths of them singletons. What was sequenced was peripheral blood. These receptors originate from a woman aged 55 to 70 with active or convalescent COVID-19.

The chain employs TRBV3-1 (or the pseudogene TRBV3-2) and TRBJ1-3; TRBD1 agrees at 7 bases. The CDR3 has 16 residues. Germline CDR1 LGHDT, CDR2 YNNKEL (reference sequence). After removal of 3 bases from V and 0 bases from J, the junction contained 5 bases not matched to a gene. CDR3 region: CASSHLQGISGNTIYF. CDR3 nucleotide sequence: TGTGCCAGCAGCCATTTACAGGGGATCTCTGGAAACACCATATATTTT.

The chain carries TRBV7-9 and TRBJ1-6; 7 nucleotides line up with TRBD1. J was trimmed by 6 bases and V by 0 bases; bases with no gene match: 2. Looked up from germline, CDR1 is SEHNR and CDR2 is FQNEAQ (reference sequence). This CDR3 comprises 15 residues. CDR3 protein: CASSLARDSNSPLHF. CDR3 nucleotides: TGTGCCAGCAGCTTAGCTCGGGACAGTAATTCACCCCTCCACTTT.

The chain links TRBV7-2 to TRBJ2-7; TRBD2 is a possible D gene (5 bases). The germline V gene encodes CDR1 SGHTA and CDR2 FQGNSA. CDR3 length equals 15 residues. V was trimmed by 4 bases and J by 0 bases, leaving 13 bases between them. The CDR3, as DNA: TGTGCCAGCAGCTCCCGAACTAGTGGCTCCTACGAGCAGTACTTC. Encoded protein: CASSSRTSGSYEQYF.

Points on this clone: Other DNA sequences in the sample encode the same CDR3. The DNA of the CDR3 is TGTGCCAGCAGTGGTCAGAACTATGGCTACACCTTC. Translating gives CASSGQNYGYTF. The rearrangement links TRBV2 to TRBJ1-2; D gene unclear. Germline CDR1 is SNHLY and CDR2 is FYNNEI. This CDR3 comprises 12 residues. The germline V and J ends were trimmed by 4 bases and 2 bases, with 5 bases remaining between them.

The chain has TRBV4-1 and TRBJ1-5; 8 bases map to TRBD1. The germline CDR1 and CDR2 sequences are MGHRA and YSYEKL. With 5 bases clipped from V and 4 bases from J, the junction kept 4 bases outside the gene matches. CDR3 size: 14 residues. The CDR3 sequence: CASSARTGNQPQHF. The CDR3 bases are TGCGCCAGCAGCGCCCGGACAGGGAATCAGCCCCAGCATTTT.

This sequence joins TRBV11-2 and TRBJ1-2; D might be TRBD1 (6 bases). Trimming left V 5 bases short and J 4 bases short, with 11 bases between. This CDR3 region has 13 residues. The germline V gene has CDR1 SGHAT and CDR2 FQNNGV. This CDR3 is CASSPQGGYGYTF. In DNA form, the CDR3 reads TGTGCCAGCAGCCCACAGGGTGGCTATGGCTACACCTTC. Combining the CDR3 with reference TRBV11-2 and TRBJ1-2 gives the whole variable domain EAGVAQSPRYKIIEKRQSVAFWCNPISGHATLYWYQQILGQGPKLLIQFQNNGVVDDSQLPKDRFSAERLKGVDSTLKIQPAKLEDSAVYLCASSPQGGYGYTFGSGTRLTVV.

The chain employs TRBV7-2 and TRBJ2-3, with a weak D call TRBD2 (5 bases). The CDR3 is made up of 17 amino acids. V was trimmed by 1 base and J by 0 bases, leaving 14 bases between them. CDR1 is SGHTA and CDR2 is FQGNSA in the germline V gene. CDR3 sequence (DNA): TGTGCCAGCAGCTTAGATTTCTTCGCGGGCAGCACAGATACGCAGTATTTT. This gives the protein CASSLDFFAGSTDTQYF.

Concerning this clone: The sample has other DNA sequences that encode this CDR3 too. The V call is TRBV5-1, the J call TRBJ2-6, with a tentative D call TRBD1 (6 bases). The germline V gene encodes CDR1 SGHRS and CDR2 YFSETQ. This CDR3 comprises 15 residues. The V end was cut by 4 bases, the J end by 2 bases, with 10 bases between. In nucleotides, the CDR3 is TGCGCCAGCAGCCCACAGGGTGCTGGGGCCAACGTCCTGACTTTC. Translating gives CASSPQGAGANVLTF.

The chain couples TRBV5-1 to TRBJ2-7; a weak D match, TRBD1 (6 bases). Germline assignment: CDR1 SGHRS and CDR2 YFSETQ. V was shortened by 4 bases and J by 3 bases, with 14 bases between the two germline ends. CDR3 size: 14 residues. The CDR3 is CASSRDTENYEQYF. The CDR3, as DNA: TGCGCCAGCAGCAGGGACACCGAAAACTACGAGCAGTACTTC.

The CDR3 reads CAISESVTSGGSYEQYF. Here the CDR3 DNA reads TGTGCCATCAGTGAGTCGGTTACTAGCGGGGGCTCCTACGAGCAGTACTTC. V and J are TRBV10-3 and TRBJ2-7; 11 positions match TRBD2. V lost 0 bases, J lost 0 bases, and 4 bases stayed unmatched. The CDR3 loop spans 17 amino acids. The germline V gene encodes CDR1 ENHRY and CDR2 SYGVKD.

The chain joins TRBV6-2 or TRBV6-3 to TRBJ2-7; 8 bases map to TRBD2. The CDR3 consists of 15 residues. Germline V CDR1 and CDR2: MNHEY, SVGEGT. The V gene end was trimmed by 0 bases and the J gene end by 2 bases; junction bases not matched to a gene: 3. DNA for the CDR3: TGTGCCAGCAGTTACTCCTTTAGCGGGACCTACGAGCAGTACTTC. It codes for CASSYSFSGTYEQYF.

This clone was observed a single time. V gene TRBV9 combines with J gene TRBJ2-3; 14 positions agree with TRBD2. V was clipped by 4 bases and J by 0 bases; unmatched bases: 10. This CDR3 has 19 residues. Looked up from germline, CDR1 is SGDLS and CDR2 is YYNGEE. CDR3 sequence reads: CASSRAGTSGSSSTDTQYF. CDR3 sequence (DNA): TGTGCCAGCAGCCGCGCCGGGACTAGCGGGAGCTCTAGCACAGATACGCAGTATTTT.

V usage is TRBV4-2 and J usage is TRBJ1-2, with D possibly matching TRBD1 (6 bases). The CDR3 loop spans 14 amino acids. The ends were cut back, 0 bases at V and 8 bases at J, with 13 bases in the middle. Germline lookup yields CDR1 LGHNA and CDR2 YNFKEQ. The CDR3 bases are TGTGCCAGCAGCCAAGAAGTGGGGGCTGGAGGCTACACCTTC. It specifies CASSQEVGAGGYTF.

The V call is TRBV5-8, the J call TRBJ1-6; 7 bases are a match to TRBD1. The germline gives CDR1 SGHTS, CDR2 YDEGEE. The CDR3 is made up of 15 amino acids. V lost 7 bases, J lost 0 bases, and 4 bases stayed unmatched. CDR3 region: CASAGQSSYNSPLHF. The CDR3 DNA is TGTGCCAGCGCGGGACAGAGCTCCTATAATTCACCCCTCCACTTT.

The CDR3, as DNA: TGTGCCTGGAGGAGAGATAGCAATCAGCCCCAGCATTTT. Translating it yields CAWRRDSNQPQHF. V is TRBV30 and J is TRBJ1-5, with D uncertain. The CDR3 runs 13 residues. Per the germline V gene, CDR1 is GTSNPN and CDR2 is SVGIG (reference sequence). V shed 3 bases and J shed 0 bases, with 6 bases lying between them. The full variable domain, its missing parts supplied by reference TRBV30 and TRBJ1-5, is SQTIHQWPATLVQPVGSPLSLECTVEGTSNPNLYWYRQAAGRGLQLLFYSVGIGQISSEVPQNLSASRPQDRQFILSSKKLLLSDSGFYLCAWRRDSNQPQHFGDGTRLSIL.

The V call is TRBV24-1, the J call TRBJ2-3; D not resolved. CDR3 size: 13 residues. Between the trimmed V and J ends, which lost 2 bases and 5 bases, there was a span of 7 bases. Looked up from germline, CDR1 is KGHDR and CDR2 is SFDVKD. The CDR3 DNA follows: TGTGCCACCAGTGATTCCCCTTTAGATACGCAGTATTTT. Its translation: CATSDSPLDTQYF.

A single count supports this clone. V and J are TRBV7-8 and TRBJ1-1; 12 bases are shared with TRBD1. The germline gives CDR1 SGHVS, CDR2 FQNEAQ. The CDR3 loop spans 16 amino acids. The V gene end was trimmed by 2 bases and the J gene end by 5 bases; junction bases not matched to a gene: 6. CDR3 sequence: CASSLTEGQGATEAFF. The CDR3 DNA sequence: TGTGCCAGCAGCTTAACAGAGGGACAGGGGGCTACTGAAGCTTTCTTT.

The chain links TRBV19 to TRBJ2-2; perhaps TRBD1 as D (8 bases). CDR1 and CDR2 (germline): LNHDA, SQIVND (reference sequence). The ends were cut back, 5 bases at V and 4 bases at J, with 17 bases in the middle. This CDR3 has 16 amino acids. The CDR3 nucleotides are TGTGCCAGTAGTCACGGACAGGGACTACCCACCGGGGAGCTGTTTTTT. Translating it yields CASSHGQGLPTGELFF.

This clone was detected once. V gene TRBV29-1 combines with J gene TRBJ1-2; maybe TRBD1 (5 bases). CDR1 is SQVTM and CDR2 is ANQGSEA in the germline V gene. The CDR3 extends over 13 amino acids. V dropped 6 bases and J dropped 0 bases, with 11 bases sitting between them. The CDR3 nucleotides are TGCAGCGTGCACACAGGAGCTAACTATGGCTACACCTTC. It codes for CSVHTGANYGYTF. Complete variable domain (other parts from reference TRBV29-1 and TRBJ1-2): SAVISQKPSRDICQRGTSLTIQCQVDSQVTMMFWYRQQPGQSLTLIATANQGSEATYESGFVIDKFPISRPNLTFSTLTVSNMSPEDSSIYLCSVHTGANYGYTFGSGTRLTVV.

The chain uses TRBV6-2 or TRBV6-3 and TRBJ1-5; 9 bases line up with TRBD1. The V and J ends lost 6 bases and 6 bases, in that order; junction bases with no gene match: 21. The germline gives CDR1 MNHEY, CDR2 SVGEGT. This CDR3 is built from 19 residues. The CDR3 DNA follows: TGTGCCAGCAGCCACACGGGACAGGGATATCAGCCTTGGAGTCAGCCCCAGCATTTT. It encodes CASSHTGQGYQPWSQPQHF.

The rearrangement joins TRBV7-2 to TRBJ1-2; 10 bases fit TRBD1. The length of the CDR3 is 16 residues. CDR1 and CDR2 from the germline V gene are SGHTA and FQGNSA. V lost 3 bases, J lost 8 bases, and 12 bases stayed unmatched. CDR3 protein: CASSFGTGAISGGYTF. CDR3 DNA: TGTGCCAGCAGCTTCGGGACAGGGGCTATTTCTGGCGGCTACACCTTC.

This rearrangement joins TRBV6-5 to TRBJ1-2, with D possibly matching TRBD1 (5 bases). Germline V CDR1 and CDR2: MNHEY, SVGAGI. There are 14 residues in the CDR3. Trimming left V 2 bases short and J 8 bases short, with 15 bases between. CDR3 sequence (DNA): TGTGCCAGCAGTTACACGGAAGACAGTTTCGGCTACACCTTC. Its translation: CASSYTEDSFGYTF.

The chain carries TRBV10-3 and TRBJ1-2; 9 bases are shared with TRBD1. V gave up 6 bases and J gave up 8 bases; unmatched junction bases: 7. Germline assignment: CDR1 ENHRY and CDR2 SYGVKD. This CDR3 contains 13 residues. CDR3 residues: CAIRPTGGGGYTF. DNA of the CDR3: TGTGCCATCAGGCCTACAGGGGGCGGAGGCTACACCTTC.

The CDR3 region is CASSSLGQGASNQPQHF. In nucleotides, the CDR3 is TGTGCCAGCAGCTCACTAGGACAGGGGGCTTCAAATCAGCCCCAGCATTTT. V and J are TRBV7-2 and TRBJ1-5; 11 bases align to TRBD1. Unmatched junction bases numbered 9, after V lost 4 bases and J lost 4 bases. This CDR3 has 17 amino acids. Germline V gene sequence: CDR1 SGHTA, CDR2 FQGNSA.

The chain carries TRBV18 and TRBJ2-5; no clear D gene. CDR3 length: 12 residues. Germline V gene data show CDR1 as KGHSH and CDR2 as LQKENI. V was pared by 3 bases and J by 5 bases, with 7 bases between. As DNA, the CDR3 is TGTGCCAGCTCACCGGGCAGGGAGACCCAGTACTTC. Encoded protein: CASSPGRETQYF. Full variable domain (remainder filled in from reference TRBV18 and TRBJ2-5): NAGVMQNPRHLVRRRGQEARLRCSPMKGHSHVYWYRQLPEEGLKFMVYLQKENIIDESGMPKERFSAEFPKEGPSILRIQQVVRGDSAAYFCASSPGRETQYFGPGTRLLVL.

V gene TRBV12-3 or TRBV12-4 combines with J gene TRBJ1-1; TRBD1 is a possible D gene (6 bases). Trimming removed 5 bases from V and 4 bases from J, with 11 bases in between. This CDR3 has 13 amino acids. The CDR3 DNA is TGTGCCAGCAGTGTCGCAGGGGTCACTGAAGCTTTCTTT. This gives the protein CASSVAGVTEAFF.

The rearrangement uses TRBV6-4 and TRBJ1-5; D gene ambiguous. The CDR3 has 18 residues. From germline, CDR1 is MRHNA and CDR2 SNTAGT. The V end lost 4 bases, the J end lost 7 bases, and 26 bases lay between the germline ends. CDR3 residues: CASSVGWRVLGARQPQHF. DNA of the CDR3: TGTGCCAGCAGTGTGGGATGGAGGGTTCTGGGAGCTCGGCAGCCCCAGCATTTT.

The chain has TRBV11-3 and TRBJ2-3, with a weak D call TRBD1 (6 bases). V lost 5 bases to trimming and J lost 3 bases, with 9 bases between them. The CDR3 is made up of 13 amino acids. Germline CDR1 SGHNT, CDR2 YENEEA. CDR3 sequence: CASSQRGTDTQYF. As DNA, the CDR3 is TGTGCCAGCAGCCAGAGGGGGACAGATACGCAGTATTTT.